This T cell receptor (beta chain) was recorded in a study of control samples from healthy donors and cancer patients. V was shortened by 0 bases and J by 3 bases, with 15 bases between the two germline ends. CDR1 is MNHEY, CDR2 SVGEGT, per germline. This CDR3 has 17 residues. Using immunoSEQ multiplex PCR, the repertoire was profiled, and TCRdb retains in-frame clones only, with some absent. The sample comprises under 150,000 clones, about 89% of which are singletons, and 4.9% rests with the top ten. The TCR was taken from a man younger than 40 in good health. The sequenced material came from blood. The V and J genes are TRBV6-2 or TRBV6-3 and TRBJ2-1; D possibly matches TRBD1 or TRBD2 (6 bases each). This CDR3 reads CASSYSTGLSSYNEQFF. For the CDR3, the DNA is TGTGCCAGCAGTTACTCGACAGGACTATCTAGCTACAATGAGCAGTTCTTC.